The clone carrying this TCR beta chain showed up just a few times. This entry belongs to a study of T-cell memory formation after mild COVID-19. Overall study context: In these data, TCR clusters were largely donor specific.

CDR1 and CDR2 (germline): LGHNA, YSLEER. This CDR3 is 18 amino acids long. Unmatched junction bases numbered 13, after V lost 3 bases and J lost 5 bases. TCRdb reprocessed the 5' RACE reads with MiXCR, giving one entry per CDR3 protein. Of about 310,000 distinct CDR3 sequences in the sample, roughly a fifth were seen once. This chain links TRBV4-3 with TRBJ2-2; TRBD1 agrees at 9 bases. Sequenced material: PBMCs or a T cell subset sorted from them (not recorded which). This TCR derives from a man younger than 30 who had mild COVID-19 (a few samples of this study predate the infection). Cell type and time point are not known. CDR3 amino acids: CASSQMSTGGRRTGELFF. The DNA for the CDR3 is TGCGCCAGCAGCCAGATGTCAACAGGGGGCAGAAGGACCGGGGAGCTGTTTTTT.